Listed below are T cell receptor beta chains from one sample, sequenced in a study of radiotherapy plus CTLA-4 blockade in lung cancer. Generated by immunoSEQ multiplex PCR, the TCRdb table keeps only in-frame clones and is missing some. This sample has about 98,000 clones, with around 88% found just once. Sequenced here: peripheral blood, sampled from a patient treated with radiotherapy plus ipilimumab. The receptors were sampled from a human donor with non-small cell lung cancer that progressed on radiotherapy plus ipilimumab. The CDR3 runs from the conserved cysteine through the conserved F or W. D genes are given only for firm matches. Clone sizes are given selectively: once, few, many, or a class where the clone is expanded.

v_gene: TRBV5-1; abundance: -; d_gene: -; j_gene: TRBJ2-3; CDR3aa: CASSRIRTDTQYF; CDR3nt: TGCGCCAGCAGTCGGATCCGCACAGATACGCAGTATTTT
v_gene: TRBV5-1; abundance: -; d_gene: -; j_gene: TRBJ2-7; CDR3aa: CASSPEGSWVYEQYF; CDR3nt: TGCGCCAGCAGCCCCGAGGGTAGCTGGGTCTACGAGCAGTACTTC
v_gene: TRBV5-6; abundance: -; d_gene: -; j_gene: TRBJ2-3; CDR3aa: CASSSVGLGLDTQYF; CDR3nt: TGTGCCAGCAGCTCAGTGGGACTCGGGCTAGATACGCAGTATTTT
v_gene: TRBV7-9; abundance: -; d_gene: -; j_gene: TRBJ1-1; CDR3aa: CASSLVMNTEAFF; CDR3nt: TGTGCCAGCAGCTTAGTCATGAACACTGAAGCTTTCTTT
v_gene: TRBV19; abundance: few; d_gene: TRBD2; j_gene: TRBJ2-7; CDR3aa: CASSSGSYEQYF; CDR3nt: TGTGCCAGTAGTAGCGGGAGTTACGAGCAGTACTTC
v_gene: TRBV7-9; abundance: -; d_gene: TRBD2; j_gene: TRBJ2-3; CDR3aa: CASSLVGGRADTQYF; CDR3nt: TGTGCCAGCAGCTTAGTTGGCGGGAGGGCAGATACGCAGTATTTT
v_gene: TRBV5-1; abundance: -; d_gene: -; j_gene: TRBJ1-5; CDR3aa: CASSLEGNSNQPQHF; CDR3nt: TGCGCCAGCAGCTTGGAGGGTAATAGCAATCAGCCCCAGCATTTT
v_gene: TRBV19; abundance: -; d_gene: -; j_gene: TRBJ1-5; CDR3aa: CASSIDRQEFQPQHF; CDR3nt: TGTGCCAGTAGTATCGACAGGCAAGAGTTTCAGCCCCAGCATTTT
v_gene: TRBV9; abundance: -; d_gene: TRBD2; j_gene: TRBJ2-3; CDR3aa: CASSVIPSGSDTQYF; CDR3nt: TGTGCCAGCAGCGTAATCCCTAGCGGATCAGATACGCAGTATTTT
v_gene: TRBV11-3; abundance: -; d_gene: TRBD2; j_gene: TRBJ2-5; CDR3aa: CASSLAGGGTQYF; CDR3nt: TGTGCCAGCAGCTTAGCGGGAGGGGGGACCCAGTACTTC